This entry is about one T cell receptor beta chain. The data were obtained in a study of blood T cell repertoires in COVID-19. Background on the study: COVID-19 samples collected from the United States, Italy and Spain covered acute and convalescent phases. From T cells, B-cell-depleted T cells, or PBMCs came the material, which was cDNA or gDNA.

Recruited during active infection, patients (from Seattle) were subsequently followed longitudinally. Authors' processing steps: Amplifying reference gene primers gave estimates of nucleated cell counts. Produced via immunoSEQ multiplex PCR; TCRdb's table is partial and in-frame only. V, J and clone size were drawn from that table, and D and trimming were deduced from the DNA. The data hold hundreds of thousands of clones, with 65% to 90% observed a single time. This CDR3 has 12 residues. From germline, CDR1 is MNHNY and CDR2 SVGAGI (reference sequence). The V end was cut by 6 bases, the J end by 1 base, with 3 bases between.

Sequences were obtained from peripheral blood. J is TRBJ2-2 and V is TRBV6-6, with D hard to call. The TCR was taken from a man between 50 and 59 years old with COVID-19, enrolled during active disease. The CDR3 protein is CASSRNTGELFF. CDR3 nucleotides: TGTGCCAGCAGCCGGAACACCGGGGAGCTGTTTTTT.